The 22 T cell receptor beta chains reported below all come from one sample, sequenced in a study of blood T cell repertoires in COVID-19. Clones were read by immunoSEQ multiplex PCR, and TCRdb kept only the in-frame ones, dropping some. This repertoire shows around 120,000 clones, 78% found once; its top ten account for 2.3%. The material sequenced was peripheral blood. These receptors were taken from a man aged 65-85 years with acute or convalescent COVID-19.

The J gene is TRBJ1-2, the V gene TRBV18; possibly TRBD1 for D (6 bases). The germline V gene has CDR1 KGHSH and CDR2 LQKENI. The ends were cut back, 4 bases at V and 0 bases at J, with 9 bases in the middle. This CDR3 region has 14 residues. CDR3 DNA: TGTGCCAGCTCACAGGGACACCCTAACTATGGCTACACCTTC. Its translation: CASSQGHPNYGYTF.

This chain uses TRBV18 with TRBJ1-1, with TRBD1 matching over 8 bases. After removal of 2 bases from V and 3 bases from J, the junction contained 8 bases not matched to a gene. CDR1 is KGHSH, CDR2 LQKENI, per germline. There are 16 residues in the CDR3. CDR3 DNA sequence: TGTGCCAGCTCACCAAAAGGACAGGGTATGGACACTGAAGCTTTCTTT. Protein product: CASSPKGQGMDTEAFF.

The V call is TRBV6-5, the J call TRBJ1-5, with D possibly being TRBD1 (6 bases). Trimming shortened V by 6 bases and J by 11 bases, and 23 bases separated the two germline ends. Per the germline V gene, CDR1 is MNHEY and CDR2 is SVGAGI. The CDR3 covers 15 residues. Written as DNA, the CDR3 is TGTGCCAGCAGCCGGAGGCAGGGGCCCAGGGAAGCCCAGCATTTT. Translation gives CASSRRQGPREAQHF.

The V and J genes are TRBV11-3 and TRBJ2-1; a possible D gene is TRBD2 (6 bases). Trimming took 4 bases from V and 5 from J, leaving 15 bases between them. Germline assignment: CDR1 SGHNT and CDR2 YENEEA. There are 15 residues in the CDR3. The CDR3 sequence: CASSSFGTPHNEQFF. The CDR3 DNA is TGTGCCAGCAGCTCCTTTGGGACTCCGCACAATGAGCAGTTCTTC.

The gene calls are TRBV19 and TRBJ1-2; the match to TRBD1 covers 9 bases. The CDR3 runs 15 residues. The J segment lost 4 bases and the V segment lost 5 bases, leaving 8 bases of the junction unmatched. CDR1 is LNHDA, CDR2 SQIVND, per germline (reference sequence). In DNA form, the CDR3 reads TGTGCCAGTAGTCCCTTGGGACAGGGAAGCTATGGCTACACCTTC. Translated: CASSPLGQGSYGYTF.

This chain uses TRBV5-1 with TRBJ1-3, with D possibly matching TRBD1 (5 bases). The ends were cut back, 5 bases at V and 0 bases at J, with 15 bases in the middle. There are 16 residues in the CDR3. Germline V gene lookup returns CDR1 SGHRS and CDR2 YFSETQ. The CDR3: CASRGSGLLSGNTIYF. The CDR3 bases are TGCGCCAGCAGGGGGTCAGGGCTCCTCTCTGGAAACACCATATATTTT.

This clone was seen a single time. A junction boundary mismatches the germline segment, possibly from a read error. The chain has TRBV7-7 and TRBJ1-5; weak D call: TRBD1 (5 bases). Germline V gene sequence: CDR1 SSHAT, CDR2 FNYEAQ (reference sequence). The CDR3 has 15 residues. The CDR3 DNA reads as TGTGCTAGCAGCCCGCCGGACACGAGCAATCAGCCCCAGCATTTT. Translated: CASSPPDTSNQPQHF.

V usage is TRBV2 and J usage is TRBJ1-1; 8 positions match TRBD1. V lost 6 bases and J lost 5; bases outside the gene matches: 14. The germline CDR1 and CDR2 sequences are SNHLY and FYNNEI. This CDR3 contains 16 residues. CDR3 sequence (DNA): TGTGCCAGCAGGCCGCCCCAATGGACAGGGTTTACTGAAGCTTTCTTT. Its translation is CASRPPQWTGFTEAFF.

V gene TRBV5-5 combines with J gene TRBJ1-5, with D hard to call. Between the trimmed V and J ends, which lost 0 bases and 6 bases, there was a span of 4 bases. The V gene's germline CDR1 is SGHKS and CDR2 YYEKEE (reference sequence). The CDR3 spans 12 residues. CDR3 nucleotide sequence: TGTGCCAGCAGCTTGGGGAGTCAGCCCCAGCATTTT. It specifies CASSLGSQPQHF.

The CDR3 here is CASSPRHTTENTIYF. The CDR3 nucleotides read TGTGCCAGCTCACCACGGCATACAACAGAGAACACCATATATTTT. The rearrangement uses TRBV18 and TRBJ1-3; D is undetermined. Trimming took 1 base from V and 7 from J, leaving 14 bases between them. Looked up from germline, CDR1 is KGHSH and CDR2 is LQKENI. The CDR3 runs to 15 residues. Full variable domain (rest looked up from reference TRBV18 and TRBJ1-3): NAGVMQNPRHLVRRRGQEARLRCSPMKGHSHVYWYRQLPEEGLKFMVYLQKENIIDESGMPKERFSAEFPKEGPSILRIQQVVRGDSAAYFCASSPRHTTENTIYFGEGSWLTVV.

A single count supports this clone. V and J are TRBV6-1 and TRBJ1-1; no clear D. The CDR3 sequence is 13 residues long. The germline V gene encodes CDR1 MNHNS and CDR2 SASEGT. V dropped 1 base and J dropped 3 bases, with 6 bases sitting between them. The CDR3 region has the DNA TGTGCCAGCAGTGAAGTTCGGGACACTGAAGCTTTCTTT. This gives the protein CASSEVRDTEAFF.

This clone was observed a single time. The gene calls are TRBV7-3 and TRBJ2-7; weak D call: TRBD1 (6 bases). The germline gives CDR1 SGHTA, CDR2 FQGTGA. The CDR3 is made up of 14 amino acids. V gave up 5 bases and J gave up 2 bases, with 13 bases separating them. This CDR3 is CASSNNRVAYEQYF. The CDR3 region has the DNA TGTGCCAGCAGCAACAACAGGGTAGCCTACGAGCAGTACTTC. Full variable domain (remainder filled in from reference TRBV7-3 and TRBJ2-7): GAGVSQTPSNKVTEKGKYVELRCDPISGHTALYWYRQSLGQGPEFLIYFQGTGAADDSGLPNDRFFAVRPEGSVSTLKIQRTERGDSAVYLCASSNNRVAYEQYFGPGTRLTVT.

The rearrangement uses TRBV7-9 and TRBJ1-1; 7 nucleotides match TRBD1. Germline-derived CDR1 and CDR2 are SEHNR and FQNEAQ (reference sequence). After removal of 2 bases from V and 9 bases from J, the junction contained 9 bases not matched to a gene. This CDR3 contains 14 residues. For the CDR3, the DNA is TGTGCCAGCAGCTTAAAAGAGGGGGCCGGCCAAGCTTTCTTT. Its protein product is CASSLKEGAGQAFF.

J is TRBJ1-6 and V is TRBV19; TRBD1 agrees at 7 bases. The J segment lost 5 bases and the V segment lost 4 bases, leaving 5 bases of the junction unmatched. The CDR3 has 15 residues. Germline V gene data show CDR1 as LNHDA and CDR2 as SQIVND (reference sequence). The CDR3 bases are TGTGCCAGTAGTAACCAGGGGGTCAATAATTCACCCCTCCACTTT. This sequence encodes CASSNQGVNNSPLHF. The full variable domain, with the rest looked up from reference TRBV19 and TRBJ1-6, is DGGITQSPKYLFRKEGQNVTLSCEQNLNHDAMYWYRQDPGQGLRLIYYSQIVNDFQKGDIAEGYSVSREKKESFPLTVTSAQKNPTAFYLCASSNQGVNNSPLHFGNGTRLTVT.

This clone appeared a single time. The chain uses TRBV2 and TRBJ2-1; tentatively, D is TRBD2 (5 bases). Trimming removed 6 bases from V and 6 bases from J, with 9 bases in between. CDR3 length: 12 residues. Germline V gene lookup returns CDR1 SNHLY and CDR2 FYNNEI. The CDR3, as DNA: TGTGCCAGCAGACCGGGGTTCAATGAGCAGTTCTTC. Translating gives CASRPGFNEQFF.

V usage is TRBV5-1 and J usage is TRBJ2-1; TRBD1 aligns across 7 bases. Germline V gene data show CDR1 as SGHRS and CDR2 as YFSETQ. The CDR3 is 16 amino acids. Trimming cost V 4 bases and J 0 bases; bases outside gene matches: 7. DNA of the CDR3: TGCGCCAGCAGCCCCCAGACAGGGAGCTCCTACAATGAGCAGTTCTTC. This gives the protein CASSPQTGSSYNEQFF.

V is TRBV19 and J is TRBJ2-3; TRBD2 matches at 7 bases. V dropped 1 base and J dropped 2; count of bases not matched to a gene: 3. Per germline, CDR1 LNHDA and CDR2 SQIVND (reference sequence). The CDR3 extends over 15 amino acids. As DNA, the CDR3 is TGTGCCAGTAGTATAGGGGGGAGGGTCACAGATACGCAGTATTTT. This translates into CASSIGGRVTDTQYF.

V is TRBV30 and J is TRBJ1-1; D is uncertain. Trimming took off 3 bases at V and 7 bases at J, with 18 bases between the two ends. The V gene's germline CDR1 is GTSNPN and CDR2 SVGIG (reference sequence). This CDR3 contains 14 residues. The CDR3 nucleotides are TGTGCCTGGAGAAACCCATTGGGAGGATTTGAAGCTTTCTTT. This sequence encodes CAWRNPLGGFEAFF.

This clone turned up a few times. The CDR3 reads CASSEAGGSYNEQFF. As DNA, the CDR3 is TGTGCCAGCAGTGAAGCGGGGGGAAGCTACAATGAGCAGTTCTTC. V usage is TRBV2 and J usage is TRBJ2-1; D is possibly TRBD2 (6 bases). The germline CDR1 and CDR2 sequences are SNHLY and FYNNEI. The CDR3 is 15 amino acids. Trimming left V 0 bases short and J 3 bases short, with 9 bases between. The full variable domain, completed using reference TRBV2 and TRBJ2-1, is EPEVTQTPSHQVTQMGQEVILRCVPISNHLYFYWYRQILGQKVEFLVSFYNNEISEKSEIFDDQFSVERPDGSNFTLKIRSTKLEDSAMYFCASSEAGGSYNEQFFGPGTRLTVL.

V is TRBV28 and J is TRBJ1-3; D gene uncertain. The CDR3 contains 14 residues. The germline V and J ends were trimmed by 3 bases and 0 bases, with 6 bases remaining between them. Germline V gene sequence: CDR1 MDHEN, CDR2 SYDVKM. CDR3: CASSFRVSGNTIYF. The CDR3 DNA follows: TGTGCCAGCAGTTTCCGGGTCTCTGGAAACACCATATATTTT.

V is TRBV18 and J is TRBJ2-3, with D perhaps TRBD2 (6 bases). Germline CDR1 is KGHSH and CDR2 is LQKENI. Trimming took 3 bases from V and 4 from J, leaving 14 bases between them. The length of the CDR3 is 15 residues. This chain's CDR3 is CASSPSIPGADTQYF. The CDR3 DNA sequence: TGTGCCAGCTCACCGTCGATACCGGGGGCAGATACGCAGTATTTT.

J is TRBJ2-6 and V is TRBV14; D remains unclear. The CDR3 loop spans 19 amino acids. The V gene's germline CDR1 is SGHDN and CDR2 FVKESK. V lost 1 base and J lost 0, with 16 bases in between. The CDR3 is CASSQGLGRRHSGANVLTF. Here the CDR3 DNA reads TGTGCCAGCAGCCAAGGCTTGGGCCGCCGACACTCTGGGGCCAACGTCCTGACTTTC.